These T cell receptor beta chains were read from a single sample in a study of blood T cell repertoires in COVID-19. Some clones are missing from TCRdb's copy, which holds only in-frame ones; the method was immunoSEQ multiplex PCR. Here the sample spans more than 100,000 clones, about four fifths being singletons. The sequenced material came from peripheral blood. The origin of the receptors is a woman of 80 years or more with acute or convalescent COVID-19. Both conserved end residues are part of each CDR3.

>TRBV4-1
CASSQHGASTDTQYF
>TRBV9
CASSVSDRVWYGYTF
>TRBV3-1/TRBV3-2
CASSLGQESTDTQYF
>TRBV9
CASSPHLRQGTYEQYF
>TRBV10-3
CAISENPGTGVNEQFF
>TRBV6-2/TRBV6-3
CASSPSGGLASKNIQYF
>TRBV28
CATLNVRGNSPLHF
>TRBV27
CASTSRQPSTDTQYF
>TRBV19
CASSISTDYGYTF
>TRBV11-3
CASSLDRTGREFSPLHF
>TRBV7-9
CASSFGPSGNSPLHF
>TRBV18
CASSPAGDTEAFF
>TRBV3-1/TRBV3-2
CASSRAGTEDGELFF
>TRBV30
CAWSVGRGLRNEKLFF
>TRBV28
CASRGMENEKLFF
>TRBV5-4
CASSLGQLGHTEAFF
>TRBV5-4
CASSPGRGLNEKLFF
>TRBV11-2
CASSLSGGSKSSYEQYF
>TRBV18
CASSHGDRGRGAPEAFF
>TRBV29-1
CSVEDRVGNTGELFF
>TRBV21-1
CASRTGTGVYGYTF
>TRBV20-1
CSASRSGQYTEAFF
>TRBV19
CATSIGTGGKTQYF
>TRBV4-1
CASSQAFWRAAQTQYF
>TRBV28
CASSVGGIHEQFF
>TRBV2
CASSGQGLRGYTF
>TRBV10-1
CASSDRGGPDTQYF
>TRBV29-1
CSVGGLAGNSYEQYF
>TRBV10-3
CATLPRSDRGTTEAFF
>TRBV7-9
CASSSWGGVDTEAFF
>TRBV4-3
CASIYRGGKDTQYF
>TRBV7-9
CASSFPGRYGYTF
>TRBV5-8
CASSLIRFSGANVLTF
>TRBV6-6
CASIGRATGGYTQYF
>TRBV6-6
CASSSSGGQPQHF
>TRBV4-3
CASSQGSREYEQYF
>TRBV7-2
CASSPGQPNNSPLHF
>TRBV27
CASSTLARTGWDGYTF
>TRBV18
CASSPLNTGELFF
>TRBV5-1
CASSLALAGGQETQYF
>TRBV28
CASTEGGRNTEAFF
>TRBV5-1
CASSLAQGSTGELFF
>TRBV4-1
CASSHIIRGPRHTEAFF
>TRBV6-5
CASKRGLQETQYF